The source of this T cell receptor beta chain is a study of CXCR3-negative and CXCR3-positive naive CD8 T cells. Findings and limits, study-wide: CXCR3-negative naive cells had less hydrophobic TRB CDR3s than did CXCR3-positive naive cells.

All TRB cDNA libraries came from 5' RACE performed with UMI labels. TCRdb re-called the 5' RACE reads and catalogs CDR3 proteins one per entry, DNA excluded. The sample has fewer than 90,000 distinct CDR3 sequences; the top ten hold approximately 0.54%. Details on this clonotype: Antigen: not known.

By phenotype, naive CD8+ T cells were CD45RO-CCR7+CD27+CD95-. CDR1 and CDR2 (germline): SGHRS, YFSETQ. This CDR3 region has 15 residues. The chain combines TRBV5-1 with TRBJ1-2; TCRdb picks TRBD1, but there is no DNA to check that call. This receptor was taken from a human donor in good health. Some clones in this sample may be carry-over from other donors' samples. The sequencing input was naive CXCR3+ CD8+ T cells from blood. The subset: CD45RO-CCR7+CD27+CD95- naive CD8+ T cells expressing CXCR3 (TNR3+). The CDR3 region is CASSFTSRVSSGYTF. The full variable domain, its missing parts supplied by reference TRBV5-1 and TRBJ1-2, is KAGVTQTPRYLIKTRGQQVTLSCSPISGHRSVSWYQQTPGQGLQFLFEYFSETQRNKGNFPGRFSGRQFSNSRSEMNVSTLELGDSALYLCASSFTSRVSSGYTFGSGTRLTVV.